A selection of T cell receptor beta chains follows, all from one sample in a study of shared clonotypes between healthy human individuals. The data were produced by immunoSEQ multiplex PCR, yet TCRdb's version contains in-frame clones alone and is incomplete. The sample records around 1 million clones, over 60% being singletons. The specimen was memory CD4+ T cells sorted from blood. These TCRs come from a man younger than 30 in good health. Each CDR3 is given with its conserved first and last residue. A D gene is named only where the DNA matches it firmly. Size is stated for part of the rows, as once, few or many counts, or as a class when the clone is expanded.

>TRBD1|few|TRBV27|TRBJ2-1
TGTGCCAGCAGCCAGGTCGGGACAGGGGCAGGCGATGAGCAGTTCTTC
CASSQVGTGAGDEQFF
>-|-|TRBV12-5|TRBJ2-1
TGTGCTAGTGGTTTGTTAGCAGGTAGGAATGAGCAGTTCTTC
CASGLLAGRNEQFF
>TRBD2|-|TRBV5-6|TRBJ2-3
TGTGCCAGCAGCTTGCGTGGGACTAGCGGCACAGATACGCAGTATTTT
CASSLRGTSGTDTQYF
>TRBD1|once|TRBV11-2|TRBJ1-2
TGTGCCAGCAGTGATGGACAGGGGTCTTACTATGGCTACACCTTC
CASSDGQGSYYGYTF
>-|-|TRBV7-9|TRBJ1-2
TGTGCCAGCAGCTTTCAGGCAGAGTCTGGCTACACCTTC
CASSFQAESGYTF
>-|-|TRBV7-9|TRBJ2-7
TGTGCCAGCAGCTTTGGGGGGAACGCCGGGGAGCAGTACTTC
CASSFGGNAGEQYF
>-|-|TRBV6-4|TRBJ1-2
TGTGCCAGCAGTGACTATTATGGCTACACCTTC
CASSDYYGYTF
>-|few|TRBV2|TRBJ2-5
TGTGCCAGCAGTGGGGTACTAGTCCAAGAGACCCAGTACTTC
CASSGVLVQETQYF
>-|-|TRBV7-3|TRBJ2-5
TGTGCCAGCAGCTTCGCCGGGACCTATGAGACCCAGTACTTC
CASSFAGTYETQYF
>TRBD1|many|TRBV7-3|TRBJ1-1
TGTGCCAGCAGCTCCGGACAGGGGGATTTCTTT
CASSSGQGDFF
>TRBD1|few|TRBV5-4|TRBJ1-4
TGTGCCAGCAGCTGGGACAGGGGGGATGAAAAACTGTTTTTT
CASSWDRGDEKLFF
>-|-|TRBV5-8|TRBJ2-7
TGTGCCAGCAGCTTGGTCCTGACTGCTCCCTACGAGCAGTACTTC
CASSLVLTAPYEQYF
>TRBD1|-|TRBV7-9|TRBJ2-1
TGTGCCAGCAGCAGAATGGACAGGGGATCGTACAATGAGCAGTTCTTC
CASSRMDRGSYNEQFF
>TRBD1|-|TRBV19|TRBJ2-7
TGTGCCAGTAGTACCACCGGGACAGGGGCCTACGAGCAGTACTTC
CASSTTGTGAYEQYF
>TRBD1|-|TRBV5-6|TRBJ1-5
TGTGCCAGCAGCTTGTTGACAGGGGGAATGCCCCAGCATTTT
CASSLLTGGMPQHF
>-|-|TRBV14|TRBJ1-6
TGTGCCAGCAGCCAAGATCGGGGGGGTAATTCACCCCTCCACTTT
CASSQDRGGNSPLHF
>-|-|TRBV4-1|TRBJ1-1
TGCGCCAGCAGGCCCGGGACCGGGGCCACTGAAGCTTTCTTT
CASRPGTGATEAFF
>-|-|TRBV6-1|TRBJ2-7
TGTGCCAGCAGTGGACAGGATGGGCAAACCTCCTACGAGCAGTACTTC
CASSGQDGQTSYEQYF
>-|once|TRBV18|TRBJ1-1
TGTGCCAGCTCACTGGATTTGTACACTGAAGCTTTCTTT
CASSLDLYTEAFF
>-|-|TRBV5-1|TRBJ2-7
TGCGCCAGCAGCTTGGATGCGCAAAGCACCAGGGTCTACGAGCAGTACTTC
CASSLDAQSTRVYEQYF
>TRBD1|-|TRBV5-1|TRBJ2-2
TGCGCCAGCAGCACCCCCGGGACAGGGAATACCGGGGAGCTGTTTTTT
CASSTPGTGNTGELFF
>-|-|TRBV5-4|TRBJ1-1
TGTGCCAGCAGCATGGGGGGCAGCACTGAAGCTTTCTTT
CASSMGGSTEAFF
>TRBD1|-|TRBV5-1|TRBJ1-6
TGCGCCAGCAGCTCCGAACCGGGACAGGGGGTCACCTATAATTCACCCCTCCACTTT
CASSSEPGQGVTYNSPLHF
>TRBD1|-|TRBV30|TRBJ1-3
TGTGCCTGGTCACAGGGGCGCTCTGGAAACACCATATATTTT
CAWSQGRSGNTIYF
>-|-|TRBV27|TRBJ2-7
TGTGCCAGCAGTAAAACCCCGGGCCAGTCCTACGAGCAGTACTTC
CASSKTPGQSYEQYF
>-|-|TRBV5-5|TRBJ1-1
TGTGCCAGCAGCCTGACGGCGAACACTGAAGCTTTCTTT
CASSLTANTEAFF
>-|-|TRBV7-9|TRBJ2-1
TGTGCCAGCAGCTTAGCGGGCGGGGTTGGCAATGAGCAGTTCTTC
CASSLAGGVGNEQFF
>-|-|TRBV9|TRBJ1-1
TGTGCCAGCAGCGTAGCTGCTAACACTGAAGCTTTCTTT
CASSVAANTEAFF
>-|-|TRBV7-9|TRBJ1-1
TGTGCCAGCAGCACCACAGGTACGACTGAAGCTTTCTTT
CASSTTGTTEAFF
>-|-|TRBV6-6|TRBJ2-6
TGTGCCAGCCTGACAGTCCGCTCTGGGGCCAACGTCCTGACTTTC
CASLTVRSGANVLTF
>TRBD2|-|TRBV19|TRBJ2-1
TGTGCCAGTGGACCTATGAGCGGGGGCTACAATGAGCAGTTCTTC
CASGPMSGGYNEQFF
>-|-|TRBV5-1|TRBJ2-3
TGCGCCAGCAGCCCCCCGACAGATACGCAGTATTTT
CASSPPTDTQYF
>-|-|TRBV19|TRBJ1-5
TGTGCCAGTAGATCCGGACATATAGGCAATCAGCCCCAGCATTTT
CASRSGHIGNQPQHF
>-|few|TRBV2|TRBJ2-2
TGTGCCAGCAGTGAAAAGTATGGACAGACCGGGGAGCTGTTTTTT
CASSEKYGQTGELFF
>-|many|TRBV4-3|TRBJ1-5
TGCGCCAGCAGCCAAGATAATAGCAATCAGCCCCAGCATTTT
CASSQDNSNQPQHF
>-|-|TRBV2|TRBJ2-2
TGTGCCAGCAATGGACAGTATAAGGCGAACACCGGGGAGCTGTTTTTT
CASNGQYKANTGELFF
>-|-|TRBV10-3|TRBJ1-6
TGTGCCATCAGTGAACAGGGAAATTCACCCCTCCACTTT
CAISEQGNSPLHF
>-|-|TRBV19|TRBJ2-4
TGTGCCAGTAGTCCCAGGGTTCTAAACATTCAGTACTTC
CASSPRVLNIQYF
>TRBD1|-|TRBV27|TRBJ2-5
TGTGCCAGCAGCCGGGACAGCCAAGAGACCCAGTACTTC
CASSRDSQETQYF
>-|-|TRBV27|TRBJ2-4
TGTGCCAGCAGTTCCGGGCGGGATCGGGGGGCCAAAAACATTCAGTACTTC
CASSSGRDRGAKNIQYF
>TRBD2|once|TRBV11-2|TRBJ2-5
TGTGCCAGCAGCTTGGGTAGCGGGAGAGAGACCCAGTACTTC
CASSLGSGRETQYF
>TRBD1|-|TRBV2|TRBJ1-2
TGTGCCAGCTCTCGACAGGGTGGCTATGGCTACACCTTC
CASSRQGGYGYTF
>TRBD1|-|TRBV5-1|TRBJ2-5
TGCGCCAGCAGCTTGGACGCAGGGGGTGGGCAAGAGACCCAGTACTTC
CASSLDAGGGQETQYF
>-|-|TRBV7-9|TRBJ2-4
TGTGCCAGCAGCTTTGCGGGGGCTAGCATTCAGTACTTC
CASSFAGASIQYF
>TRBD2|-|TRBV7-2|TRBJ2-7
TGTGCCAGCAGCTTAAGACTAGCGGGAGGAAACGAGCAGTACTTC
CASSLRLAGGNEQYF
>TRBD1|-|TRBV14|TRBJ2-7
TGTGCCAGCAGCCTGATGACAGGGGGCCACGAGCAGTACTTC
CASSLMTGGHEQYF
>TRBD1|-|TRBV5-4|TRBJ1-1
TGTGCCAGCAGTCACGACAGGGGAGGGTGGACTGAAGCTTTCTTT
CASSHDRGGWTEAFF
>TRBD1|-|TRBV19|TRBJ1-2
TGTGCCAGTACCCGGGACAGGGGAAACTACACCTTC
CASTRDRGNYTF
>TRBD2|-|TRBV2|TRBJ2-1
TGTGCCAGCAGCGAAGGGCGGGGGGGCTACAATGAGCAGTTCTTC
CASSEGRGGYNEQFF
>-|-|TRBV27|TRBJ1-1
TGTGCCAGCAGCCGCAGGGAGAGGGACACTGAAGCTTTCTTT
CASSRRERDTEAFF
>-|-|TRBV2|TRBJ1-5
TGTGCCAGCAGGGGGGGTCAGGGGAGGAATCAGCCCCAGCATTTT
CASRGGQGRNQPQHF